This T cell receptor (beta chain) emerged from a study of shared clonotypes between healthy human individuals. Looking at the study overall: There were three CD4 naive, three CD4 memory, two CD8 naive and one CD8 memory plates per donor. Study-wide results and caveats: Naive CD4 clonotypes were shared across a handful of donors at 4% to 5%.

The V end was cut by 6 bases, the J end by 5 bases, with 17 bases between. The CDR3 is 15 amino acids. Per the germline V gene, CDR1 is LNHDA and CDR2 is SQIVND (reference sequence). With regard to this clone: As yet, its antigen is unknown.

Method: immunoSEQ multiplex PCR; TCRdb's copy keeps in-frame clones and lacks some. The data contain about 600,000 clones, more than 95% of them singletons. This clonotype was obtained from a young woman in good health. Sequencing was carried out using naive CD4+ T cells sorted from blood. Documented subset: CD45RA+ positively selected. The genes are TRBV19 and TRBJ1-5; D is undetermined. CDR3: CASSAVEKGYQPQHF. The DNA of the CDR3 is TGTGCCAGTAGCGCCGTCGAGAAGGGTTATCAGCCCCAGCATTTT.